Reported below is one TCR beta chain. This clone has more than one count but fewer than ten. It has no known antigen specificity. Base quality data are lacking; no much larger clone is found one base away. All of the isolated RNA was reverse transcribed with the High Capacity cDNA Reverse Transcription Kit, so expressed TCRB transcripts were sequenced. Deep immunoSEQ sequencing was performed on naive, central memory and regulatory T cell samples, with an average of about 3.57 million total reads per sample. Sorted cells were lysed in RLT buffer, and RNA was extracted using DNase-treated RNeasy Micro or Mini kits according to cell number. To prevent cross-contamination, every cell subset was processed on its own, while patient and healthy donor samples were processed together. The immunoSEQ multiplex PCR was used to amplify TCRB sequences from cDNA, yielding 87-bp fragments that span the CDR3 region. Sequencing of the amplicons was done on the Illumina HiSeq platform. The paper's processing steps were these. Synthetic template baselines were used to correct PCR bias computationally, reads within Hamming distance 2 were collapsed, and singletons that could not be merged were discarded. Reads were aligned against IMGT to assign V, D and J genes, CDR3 length and insertions or deletions at six rearrangement sites. Within each subset, clonotype counts were normalized to sorted cell number, and only after that were true diversity and Gini coefficients computed with the tcR R package. Repertoire sharing was quantified using the overlap coefficient calculated on TCRB nucleotide sequences. TCRdb carries this immuneACCESS record with in-frame sequences only. Its versions omit some clonotypes, under half of them owing to an unresolved V gene in the studies checked, with the rest unexplained. Clone size and V and J calls were adopted from that table, with D and trimming inferred from the DNA. This sample lists more than 300,000 clones; 7.5% to 9% were detected once. The ten largest clonotypes hold more than 0.4% of the sample.

This sample stems from a study of beta chain features in type 1 diabetes (dated by TCRdb to the late 2010s). At the level of the whole study: No differences in mean age, gender distribution, total cell number or subset yield were found between patients and healthy donors. Across all samples, 107,917,701 sorted cells were examined, and cell number per subset correlated strongly with RNA yield. The study compared TCRB repertoires of sorted circulating CD4+ T cell subsets between recently diagnosed type 1 diabetes patients and matched healthy donors. Regulatory and stem cell-like memory subsets were obtained from only 8 patients and about eight healthy donors, while naive and central memory subsets were obtained from all 30 or so donors. What the work shows at the level of the full study, not this receptor alone: Fewer insertions and more nucleotide deletions at VDJ recombination sites were observed in patients with type 1 diabetes, implying thymic rearrangement abnormalities. Because small numbers of individuals were included in the HLA sub-analyses, any influence of HLA type on TCRB rearrangement was left unresolved. The naive, central memory and regulatory TCRB repertoires appeared to resemble one another more closely among patients than among healthy donors. In all four CD4+ subsets, TCRB CDR3 length was moderately but significantly shorter in type 1 diabetes patients. PCR might favor shorter templates, but patient and control samples were amplified and corrected together, so any skew would affect both groups equally. Sequencing cDNA rather than genomic DNA could over-represent highly expressing activated cells, although activation and CD3 levels did not differ between groups.

V is cut by 0 bases and J by 2 bases, and the space between the germline ends is 9 bases. Based on the germline V gene, the CDR1 and CDR2 sequences are SGHRS and YFSETQ. The CDR3 contains 15 residues, cysteine and phenylalanine counted. The retained sequence is limited to the CDR3, 45 bases, with the frame set at the first base. From each donor, a single peripheral blood sample of about 110 mL on average was drawn into heparinised tubes. A BD FACSAria II and a panel including CD45RO, CCR7, CD25, CD127, CD95 and CD27 were used to sort naive, central memory, regulatory and stem cell-like memory CD4+ T cells. Every sorted population had a purity above 98%. PBMCs were separated immediately by Lymphoprep density gradient centrifugation and were stained directly, without being cultured. So that batch effects would be minimized, each experiment stained and sorted samples in pairs, pairing one healthy donor with one patient.

The sequence is built from TRBV5-1 and TRBJ1-5, with the D gene not clear enough to name. The sequencing sample was made of central memory CD4+ T cells from blood. The clonotype originates from a woman younger than 30 in good health. The CDR3 region has the sequence CASSLDAGRNQPQHF. The DNA reads as follows: TGCGCCAGCAGCTTGGATGCAGGCCGCAATCAGCCCCAGCATTTT.